This T cell receptor beta chain was identified in a study of blood T cell repertoires in COVID-19. The overall study: Sources were T cells, B-cell-depleted T cells, or PBMCs; the material itself was cDNA or gDNA.

Authors' methods: Reference gene primer amplification gave nucleated cell count estimates. Sequencing used immunoSEQ multiplex PCR; TCRdb keeps in-frame clones, though not all of them. The V and J calls and the clone size are those of that table, but D and trimming were determined from the DNA. The data show roughly 92,000 clones, with 90% seen just once and 4.3% held by the top ten. This CDR3 contains 16 residues. V was pared by 4 bases and J by 4 bases, with 6 bases of the junction left unmatched. Germline V gene data show CDR1 as SGHDN and CDR2 as FVKESK. The TCR was taken from an elderly woman with active or convalescent COVID-19. Sequenced: peripheral blood. The chain couples TRBV14 to TRBJ2-5, with 13 bases lining up with TRBD2. The CDR3 bases are TGTGCCAGCAGCCCGCGGACTAGCGGGAGAGTAGAGACCCAGTACTTC. Translation gives CASSPRTSGRVETQYF.